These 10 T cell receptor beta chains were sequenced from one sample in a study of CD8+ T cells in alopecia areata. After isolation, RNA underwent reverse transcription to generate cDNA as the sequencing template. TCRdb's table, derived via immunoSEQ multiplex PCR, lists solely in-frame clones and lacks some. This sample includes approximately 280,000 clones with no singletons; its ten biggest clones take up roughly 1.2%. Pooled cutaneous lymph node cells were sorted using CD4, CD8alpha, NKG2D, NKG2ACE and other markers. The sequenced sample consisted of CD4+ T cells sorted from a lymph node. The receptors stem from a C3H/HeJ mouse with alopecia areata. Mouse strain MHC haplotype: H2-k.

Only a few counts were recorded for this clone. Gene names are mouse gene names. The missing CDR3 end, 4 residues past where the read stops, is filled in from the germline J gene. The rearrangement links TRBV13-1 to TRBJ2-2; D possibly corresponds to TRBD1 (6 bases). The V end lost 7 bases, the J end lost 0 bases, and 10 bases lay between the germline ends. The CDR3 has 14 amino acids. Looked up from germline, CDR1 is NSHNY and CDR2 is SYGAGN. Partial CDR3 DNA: TGTGCCAGCGGGGACACAACAAACACCGGG. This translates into CASGDTTNTG. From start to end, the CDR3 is CASGDTTNTGQLYF.

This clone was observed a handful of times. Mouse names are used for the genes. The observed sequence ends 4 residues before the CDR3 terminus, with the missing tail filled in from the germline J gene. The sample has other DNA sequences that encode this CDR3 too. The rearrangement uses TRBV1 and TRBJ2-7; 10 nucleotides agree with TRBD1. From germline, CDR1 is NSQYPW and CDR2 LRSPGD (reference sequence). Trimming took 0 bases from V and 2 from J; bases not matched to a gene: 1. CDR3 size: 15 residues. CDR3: CTCSADGTGAYEQYF. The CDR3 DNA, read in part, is TGCACCTGCAGTGCAGACGGGACAGGGGCCTAT.

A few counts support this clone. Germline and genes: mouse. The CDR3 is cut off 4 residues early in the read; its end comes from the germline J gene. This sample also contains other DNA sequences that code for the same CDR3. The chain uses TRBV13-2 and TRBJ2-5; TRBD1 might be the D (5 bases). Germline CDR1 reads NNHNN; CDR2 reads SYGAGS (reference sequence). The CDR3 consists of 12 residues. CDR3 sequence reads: CASGAQGDTQYF. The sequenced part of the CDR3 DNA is TGTGCCAGCGGTGCCCAGGGTGAC.

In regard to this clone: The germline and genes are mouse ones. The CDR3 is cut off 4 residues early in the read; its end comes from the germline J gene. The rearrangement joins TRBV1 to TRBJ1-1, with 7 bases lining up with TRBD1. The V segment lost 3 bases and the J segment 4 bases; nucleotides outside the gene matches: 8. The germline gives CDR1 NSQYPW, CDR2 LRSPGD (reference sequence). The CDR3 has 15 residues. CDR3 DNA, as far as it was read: TGCACCTGCAGTGCCTCGACAGGGTGGGGCACA. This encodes CTCSASTGWGT. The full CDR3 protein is CTCSASTGWGTEVFF. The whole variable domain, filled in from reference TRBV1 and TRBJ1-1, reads VTLLEQNPRWRLVPRGQAVNLRCILKNSQYPWMSWYQQDLQKQLQWLFTLRSPGDKEVKSLPGADYLATRVTDTELRLQVANMSQGRTLYCTCSASTGWGTEVFFGKGTRLTVV.

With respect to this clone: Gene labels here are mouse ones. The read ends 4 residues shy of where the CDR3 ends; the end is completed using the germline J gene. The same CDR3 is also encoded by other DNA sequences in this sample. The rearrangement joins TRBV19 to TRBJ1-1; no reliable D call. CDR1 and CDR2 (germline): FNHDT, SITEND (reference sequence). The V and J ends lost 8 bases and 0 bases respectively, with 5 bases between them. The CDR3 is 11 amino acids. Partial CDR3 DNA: TGTGCCAGTACAACAAACACA. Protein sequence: CASTTNT. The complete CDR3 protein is CASTTNTEVFF.

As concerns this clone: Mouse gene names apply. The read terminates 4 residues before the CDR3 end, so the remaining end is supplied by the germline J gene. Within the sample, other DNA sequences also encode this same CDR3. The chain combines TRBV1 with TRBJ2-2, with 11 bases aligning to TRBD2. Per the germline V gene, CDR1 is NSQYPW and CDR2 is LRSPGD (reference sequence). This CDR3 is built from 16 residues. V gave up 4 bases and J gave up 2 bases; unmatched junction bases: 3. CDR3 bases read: TGCACCTGCAGTGGCCGGGACTGGGGGAACACCGGG. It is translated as CTCSGRDWGNTG. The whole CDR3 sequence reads CTCSGRDWGNTGQLYF.

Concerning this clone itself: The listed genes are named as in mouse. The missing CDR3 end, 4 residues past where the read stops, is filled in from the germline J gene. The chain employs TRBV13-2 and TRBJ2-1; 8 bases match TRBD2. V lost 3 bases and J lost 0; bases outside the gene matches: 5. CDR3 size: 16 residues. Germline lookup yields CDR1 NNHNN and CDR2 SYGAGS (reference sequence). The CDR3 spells CASGAFWGVNYAEQFF. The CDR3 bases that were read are TGTGCCAGCGGTGCCTTCTGGGGGGTTAACTATGCT.

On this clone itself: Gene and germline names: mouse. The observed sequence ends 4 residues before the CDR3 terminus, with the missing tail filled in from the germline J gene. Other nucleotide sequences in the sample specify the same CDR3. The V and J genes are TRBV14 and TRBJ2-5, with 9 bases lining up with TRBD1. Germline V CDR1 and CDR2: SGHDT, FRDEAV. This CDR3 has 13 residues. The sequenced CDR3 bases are TGTGCCAGCAGTCTCGGACAGGGGGAC. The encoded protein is CASSLGQGD. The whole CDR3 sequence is CASSLGQGDTQYF.

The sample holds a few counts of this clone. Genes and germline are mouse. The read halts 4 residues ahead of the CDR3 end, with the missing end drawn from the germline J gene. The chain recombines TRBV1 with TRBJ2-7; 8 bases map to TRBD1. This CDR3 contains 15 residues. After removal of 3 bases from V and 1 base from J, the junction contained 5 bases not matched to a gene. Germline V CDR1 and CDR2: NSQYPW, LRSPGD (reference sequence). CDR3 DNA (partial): TGCACCTGCAGTGCCCTCCAGGGGGCTTCCTAT. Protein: CTCSALQGASY. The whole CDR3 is CTCSALQGASYEQYF.

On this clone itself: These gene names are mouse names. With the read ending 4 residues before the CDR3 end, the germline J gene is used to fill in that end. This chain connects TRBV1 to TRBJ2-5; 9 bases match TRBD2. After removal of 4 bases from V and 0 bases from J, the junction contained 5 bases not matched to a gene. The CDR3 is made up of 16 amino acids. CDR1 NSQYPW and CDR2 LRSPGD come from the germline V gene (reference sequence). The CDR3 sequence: CTCSEHWGANQDTQYF. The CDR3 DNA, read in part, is TGCACCTGCAGTGAGCACTGGGGGGCTAACCAAGAC.